This passage covers 31 T cell receptor beta chains from one sample sequenced in a study of T cell responses to AZD1222 COVID-19 vaccine (dated by TCRdb to the early 2020s). The sample's time point label, in plain terms: baseline before first vaccination. The library was made by the immunoSEQ multiplex PCR assay. This immuneACCESS table, as held by TCRdb, lists in-frame sequences with V and J called but not all clones. Of the missing ones, under half trace to an unresolved V gene in checked studies; the others have no known cause. This sample gives about 78,000 clones in total; roughly 87% of them show up just once. Clones ranked in the top ten supply 24% of the sample. The source material was peripheral blood, sampled on day 0 of AZD1222 vaccination. These TCRs come from an adult in good health.

The table lists this clone with a count of one. The V gene is TRBV12-5, the J gene TRBJ1-1, with a weak D call TRBD1 (5 bases). The CDR3 spans 13 residues. Germline CDR1 reads LGHNT; CDR2 reads FRNRAP. V was shortened by 3 bases and J by 4 bases, with 9 bases between the two germline ends. DNA of the CDR3: TGTGCTAGTGGTTTTGGGGGGGGCACTGAAGCTTTCTTT. Protein sequence: CASGFGGGTEAFF.

The V call is TRBV5-6, the J call TRBJ2-7, with 7 bases aligning to TRBD1. Per the germline V gene, CDR1 is SGHDT and CDR2 is YYEEEE. The V segment lost 4 bases and the J segment 0 bases; nucleotides outside the gene matches: 4. This CDR3 is 14 amino acids long. CDR3 sequence reads: CASSQGGSSYEQYF. The CDR3 bases are TGTGCCAGCAGCCAAGGGGGCTCCTCCTACGAGCAGTACTTC.

This rearrangement joins TRBV27 to TRBJ1-5; tentative D call: TRBD1 (6 bases). Germline CDR1 and CDR2: MNHEY and SMNVEV (reference sequence). The CDR3 contains 18 residues. V was cut by 8 bases and J by 0 bases, with 23 bases left in between. The CDR3 region has the DNA TGTGCCAGCCCACAGCCCCCTGGGGGCCCCTATAGCAATCAGCCCCAGCATTTT. Protein product: CASPQPPGGPYSNQPQHF.

This clone occurred once. This chain uses TRBV4-2 with TRBJ2-1; 8 bases line up with TRBD2. This CDR3 has 19 residues. Germline CDR1 and CDR2: LGHNA and YNFKEQ. With 0 bases clipped from V and 6 bases from J, the junction kept 16 bases outside the gene matches. As DNA, the CDR3 is TGTGCCAGCAGCCAAGAGGGCCCCTTTATGGCGGGAGGAGGCAATGAGCAGTTCTTC. Protein product: CASSQEGPFMAGGGNEQFF.

This clone was detected a few times. V usage is TRBV3-1 (or the pseudogene TRBV3-2) and J usage is TRBJ1-4; D is possibly TRBD1 (6 bases). Looked up from germline, CDR1 is LGHDT and CDR2 is YNNKEL (reference sequence). V was trimmed by 6 bases and J by 4 bases, leaving 15 bases between them. CDR3 length: 15 amino acids. Written as DNA, the CDR3 is TGTGCCAGCAGGTTCGCAGGGGAGATTAATGAAAAACTGTTTTTT. Protein product: CASRFAGEINEKLFF.

The DNA for the CDR3 is TGTGCCAGCAGCGGAACAGGGGCTGACACTGAAGCTTTCTTT. Amino acid sequence: CASSGTGADTEAFF. The chain recombines TRBV16 with TRBJ1-1, with 7 bases lining up with TRBD1. Germline V gene lookup returns CDR1 KGHSY and CDR2 FQNENV. The V segment lost 5 bases and the J segment 3 bases; nucleotides outside the gene matches: 6. The CDR3 is 14 residues long.

The chain combines TRBV4-3 with TRBJ1-5; possible D gene TRBD1, 5 bases. Trimming took 2 bases from V and 5 from J, leaving 16 bases between them. The CDR3 sequence is 16 residues long. Germline CDR1 LGHNA, CDR2 YSLEER. CDR3 amino acids: CASSQSRGEVYQPQHF. CDR3 nucleotide sequence: TGCGCCAGCAGCCAATCCCGAGGGGAAGTCTATCAGCCCCAGCATTTT.

The rearrangement uses TRBV6-2 or TRBV6-3 and TRBJ1-4, with D possibly TRBD1 on 5 matching bases. This CDR3 spans 15 amino acids. Between the trimmed V and J ends, which lost 0 bases and 3 bases, there was a span of 8 bases. In germline, CDR1 is MNHEY, CDR2 SVGEGT. CDR3 sequence (DNA): TGTGCCAGCAGTTACTCCAGGGCGCCTAATGAAAAACTGTTTTTT. It encodes CASSYSRAPNEKLFF.

This chain uses TRBV18 with TRBJ2-7, with 9 bases identical to TRBD2. CDR3 length: 15 residues. Germline V gene data show CDR1 as KGHSH and CDR2 as LQKENI. Unmatched junction bases numbered 6, after V lost 2 bases and J lost 4 bases. The DNA of the CDR3 is TGTGCCAGCTCACCAGGCGGGAGGGATGGTTACGAGCAGTACTTC. The encoded protein is CASSPGGRDGYEQYF.

The V call is TRBV6-6, the J call TRBJ2-7; weak D call: TRBD1 (6 bases). CDR1 is MNHNY, CDR2 SVGAGI, per germline (reference sequence). The CDR3 totals 15 residues. Trimming pared 1 base from V and 3 bases from J, leaving 13 bases between. The CDR3 loop reads CASSYLPGADYEQYF. The CDR3 DNA reads TGTGCCAGCAGTTACTTACCAGGGGCGGACTACGAGCAGTACTTC.

This chain connects TRBV29-1 to TRBJ1-2; D is ambiguous. There are 13 residues in the CDR3. V was pared by 5 bases and J by 8 bases, with 18 bases between. The germline V gene has CDR1 SQVTM and CDR2 ANQGSEA. CDR3 DNA sequence: TGCAGCGTTCTCCTTGGGCAGGCTGCCGGCTACACCTTC. The encoded protein is CSVLLGQAAGYTF.

In its sample, this clone was seen a few times. The chain is built from TRBV5-1 and TRBJ2-6, with D perhaps matching TRBD1 (6 bases). CDR1 and CDR2 (germline): SGHRS, YFSETQ. Trimming removed 5 bases at V and 0 bases at J, with 12 bases between. There are 16 residues in the CDR3. CDR3: CASRGASGSGANVLTF. The CDR3 DNA reads TGCGCCAGCAGGGGGGCCTCGGGCTCTGGGGCCAACGTCCTGACTTTC.

V gene TRBV19 combines with J gene TRBJ1-4; 7 bases agree with TRBD1. The length of the CDR3 is 20 residues. V lost 3 bases to trimming and J lost 3 bases; unmatched junction nucleotides: 19. Germline V gives CDR1 LNHDA, CDR2 SQIVND (reference sequence). As DNA, the CDR3 is TGTGCCAGTAGTATCGGCCCGGGACAGATCACGAGTTACCCTAATGAAAAACTGTTTTTT. Encoded protein: CASSIGPGQITSYPNEKLFF.

This chain's CDR3 is CASRPGVTEAFF. The CDR3 bases are TGTGCCAGCAGGCCAGGGGTCACTGAAGCTTTCTTT. The chain links TRBV6-5 to TRBJ1-1; tentative D call: TRBD1 (6 bases). CDR1 and CDR2 from the germline V gene are MNHEY and SVGAGI. CDR3 length: 12 residues. Deletions cut 6 bases from V and 4 bases from J, with 9 bases between.

The chain employs TRBV9 and TRBJ2-7; 8 bases are shared with TRBD2. Germline V gene data show CDR1 as SGDLS and CDR2 as YYNGEE. Losses at the gene ends were 3 bases for V and 7 bases for J; bases not matched to a gene: 9. The CDR3 sequence is 14 residues long. In DNA form, the CDR3 reads TGTGCCAGCAGCGCCGGGGGGGCGTACCAGGAGCAGTACTTC. Its protein product is CASSAGGAYQEQYF.

The chain has TRBV5-4 and TRBJ2-2; unclear D gene. This CDR3 region has 14 residues. V lost 0 bases to trimming and J lost 4 bases, with 7 bases between them. Germline V gene lookup returns CDR1 SGHNT and CDR2 YYREEE (reference sequence). The CDR3 protein is CASSLALSTGELFF. The CDR3 bases are TGTGCCAGCAGCTTGGCTCTTTCCACCGGGGAGCTGTTTTTT.

The gene calls are TRBV19 and TRBJ1-6; 7 bases align to TRBD1. The CDR3 totals 12 residues. J was trimmed by 13 bases and V by 9 bases; bases with no gene match: 9. Germline V gene sequence: CDR1 LNHDA, CDR2 SQIVND (reference sequence). The CDR3 nucleotides read TGTGCCAGCGGGACAGAGACAAACCCCCTCCACTTT. Encoded protein: CASGTETNPLHF.

This clone has only a few counts. The gene calls are TRBV11-2 and TRBJ2-1; D is uncertain. Trimming cost V 0 bases and J 5 bases, with 5 bases left between them. The CDR3 length is 13 residues. CDR1 and CDR2 from the germline V gene are SGHAT and FQNNGV. CDR3 DNA sequence: TGTGCCAGCAGCTTAGATCGGAACAATGAGCAGTTCTTC. Its protein is CASSLDRNNEQFF.

The chain carries TRBV5-5 and TRBJ2-6; 8 bases map to TRBD1. CDR3 length: 17 amino acids. Germline CDR1 is SGHKS and CDR2 is YYEKEE (reference sequence). J lost 0 bases, V lost 2 bases, and 4 bases had no gene match. CDR3 sequence (DNA): TGTGCCAGCAGCTTTAGGACAGGGAGCTCTGGGGCCAACGTCCTGACTTTC. As protein: CASSFRTGSSGANVLTF.

The chain has TRBV4-2 and TRBJ2-1; 13 bases are shared with TRBD2. V lost 3 bases to trimming and J lost 7 bases; unmatched junction nucleotides: 6. The CDR3 has 16 amino acids. The germline gives CDR1 LGHNA, CDR2 YNFKEQ. The chain's CDR3 is CASSQGPGLAGNEQFF. CDR3 DNA: TGTGCCAGCAGCCAGGGCCCGGGACTAGCGGGAAATGAGCAGTTCTTC.

This clone occurred a few times. The genes are TRBV19 and TRBJ2-2; 7 nucleotides align to TRBD1. This CDR3 region has 14 residues. Trimming at V came to 6 bases and at J to 6 bases, leaving 7 bases not matched to a gene. Germline CDR1 LNHDA, CDR2 SQIVND (reference sequence). The CDR3 sequence: CASRSDRVPGELFF. The DNA of the CDR3 is TGTGCCAGTAGGTCAGACAGGGTCCCCGGGGAGCTGTTTTTT.

The V gene is TRBV7-2, the J gene TRBJ1-4; TRBD1 aligns across 8 bases. The CDR3 is 15 residues long. V lost 5 bases, J lost 5 bases, and 7 bases stayed unmatched. Germline-derived CDR1 and CDR2 are SGHTA and FQGNSA. Written as DNA, the CDR3 is TGTGCCAGCAGCAAGACGGGACAGGAAAATGAAAAACTGTTTTTT. It is translated as CASSKTGQENEKLFF.

The chain carries TRBV12-5 and TRBJ2-3; either TRBD1 or TRBD2 may fit D (5 bases each). The CDR3 has 16 residues. Germline V lookup: CDR1 LGHNT, CDR2 FRNRAP. V was clipped by 6 bases and J by 0 bases, with 16 bases between them. The CDR3: CASGQLGGVSTDTQYF. The CDR3 region has the DNA TGTGCTAGTGGACAACTTGGGGGAGTAAGCACAGATACGCAGTATTTT.

V usage is TRBV19 and J usage is TRBJ1-4; D uncertain. V lost 8 bases and J lost 6, with 10 bases in between. The CDR3 is made up of 12 amino acids. Germline CDR1 LNHDA, CDR2 SQIVND (reference sequence). The CDR3 region is CASSGRYEKLFF. The CDR3 bases are TGTGCCAGTTCTGGGCGGTATGAAAAACTGTTTTTT.

The rearrangement joins TRBV29-1 to TRBJ1-1; 8 nucleotides match TRBD1. Germline CDR1 and CDR2: SQVTM and ANQGSEA. This CDR3 comprises 13 residues. With 3 bases clipped from V and 3 bases from J, the junction kept 3 bases outside the gene matches. The DNA of the CDR3 is TGCAGCGTTGATCACAGGGGGGACACTGAAGCTTTCTTT. Translated, it gives CSVDHRGDTEAFF. The full variable domain, rest sourced from reference TRBV29-1 and TRBJ1-1, is SAVISQKPSRDICQRGTSLTIQCQVDSQVTMMFWYRQQPGQSLTLIATANQGSEATYESGFVIDKFPISRPNLTFSTLTVSNMSPEDSSIYLCSVDHRGDTEAFFGQGTRLTVV.

This sequence joins TRBV9 and TRBJ2-2; no clear D. This CDR3 has 16 residues. From germline, CDR1 is SGDLS and CDR2 YYNGEE. Trimming removed 1 base from V and 0 bases from J, with 10 bases in between. The CDR3 region has the DNA TGTGCCAGCAGCGTACGTCCGGGCACGAACACCGGGGAGCTGTTTTTT. It translates to CASSVRPGTNTGELFF.

This chain uses TRBV18 with TRBJ2-3; TRBD2 agrees at 9 bases. Germline-derived CDR1 and CDR2 are KGHSH and LQKENI. V dropped 1 base and J dropped 1; count of bases not matched to a gene: 9. The CDR3 has 18 amino acids. The CDR3 DNA is TGTGCCAGCTCACCACTGGCGGGAGGGCCAGGTGGCACAGATACGCAGTATTTT. The encoded protein is CASSPLAGGPGGTDTQYF.

The chain uses TRBV6-2 or TRBV6-3 and TRBJ2-1, with no clear D. The CDR3 is 13 residues long. V lost 2 bases, J lost 6 bases, and 8 bases lay in between. Germline V CDR1 and CDR2: MNHEY, SVGEGT. CDR3 sequence reads: CASSYEALNEQFF. CDR3 sequence (DNA): TGTGCCAGCAGTTACGAGGCACTCAATGAGCAGTTCTTC.

This rearrangement joins TRBV10-2 to TRBJ2-2; 10 bases are a match to TRBD1. The J segment lost 5 bases and the V segment lost 6 bases, leaving 9 bases of the junction unmatched. CDR3 length equals 16 residues. Germline CDR1 is WSHSY and CDR2 is SAAADI. The CDR3 is CASRRLAGQGTGELFF. CDR3 DNA: TGCGCCAGCAGAAGGTTGGCGGGACAGGGGACCGGGGAGCTGTTTTTT.

V gene TRBV6-6 combines with J gene TRBJ2-3; 7 nucleotides line up with TRBD1. The CDR3 loop spans 13 amino acids. Germline V gene data show CDR1 as MNHNY and CDR2 as SVGAGI (reference sequence). V shed 6 bases and J 1 base; nucleotides not matched to a gene: 1. The CDR3, as DNA: TGTGCCAGCAGAGGACAGGGCACAGATACGCAGTATTTT. As protein: CASRGQGTDTQYF.

This clone occurred once. V usage is TRBV5-4 and J usage is TRBJ1-1; D ambiguous. Germline values: CDR1 SGHNT, CDR2 YYREEE (reference sequence). V lost 4 bases, J lost 8 bases, and 9 bases lay in between. This CDR3 is built from 11 residues. DNA of the CDR3: TGTGCCAGCAGCGATGGACGGGAAGCTTTCTTT. Amino acids: CASSDGREAFF.